The next 32 T cell receptor beta chains were all read from a single sample in a study of regulatory dendritic cells for organ transplantation. Measured with immunoSEQ multiplex PCR; TCRdb has only the in-frame clones, and not every one. The table records almost 35,000 clones, 85% to 90% of them present only once. Sequenced input: naive CD4+ T cells from blood. Subset given: CD45RA+ naive T cells. These receptor sequences come from a human donor in good health.

The chain joins TRBV6-1 to TRBJ1-1; unclear D gene. Germline CDR1 reads MNHNS; CDR2 reads SASEGT. Trimming took 5 bases from V and 5 from J, leaving 9 bases between them. This CDR3 contains 12 residues. The CDR3, as DNA: TGTGCCAGCAGTCCCCGAAGAACTGAAGCTTTCTTT. This encodes CASSPRRTEAFF.

V and J are TRBV5-8 and TRBJ1-2, with 8 bases matching TRBD1. CDR1 and CDR2 from the germline V gene are SGHTS and YDEGEE. CDR3 length: 13 amino acids. Germline trimming cut 5 bases from V and 9 bases from J; bases unmatched to any gene: 9. In nucleotides, the CDR3 is TGTGCCAGCAGACTGACAGGGGAGGTGAGCTACACCTTC. It codes for CASRLTGEVSYTF. Supplemented by reference TRBV5-8 and TRBJ1-2, the full variable domain reads EAGVTQSPTHLIKTRGQQATLRCSPISGHTSVYWYQQALGLGLQFLLWYDEGEERNRGNFPPRFSGRQFPNYSSELNVNALELEDSALYLCASRLTGEVSYTFGSGTRLTVV.

The chain employs TRBV7-2 and TRBJ1-2, with 7 bases lining up with TRBD1. The CDR3 loop spans 13 amino acids. J lost 7 bases, V lost 5 bases, and 7 bases had no gene match. The V gene's germline CDR1 is SGHTA and CDR2 FQGNSA. CDR3 nucleotides: TGTGCCAGCAGCACCGACAGGGTGCTTGGCTACACCTTC. It is translated as CASSTDRVLGYTF.

The genes are TRBV5-8 and TRBJ2-1, with TRBD2 as a possible D gene (6 bases). Germline V gene data show CDR1 as SGHTS and CDR2 as YDEGEE. This CDR3 is built from 15 residues. With 4 bases removed from V and 2 bases from J, the gap between germline ends came to 13 bases. CDR3 amino acids: CASSPGRNPYNEQFF. CDR3 coding DNA: TGTGCCAGCAGCCCCGGGAGAAACCCCTACAATGAGCAGTTCTTC.

The V gene is TRBV9, the J gene TRBJ1-3; no definite D call. The CDR3 is 15 amino acids. The V and J ends lost 4 bases and 9 bases respectively, with 20 bases between them. CDR1 is SGDLS, CDR2 YYNGEE, per germline. CDR3 sequence reads: CASSPTGEGLSTIYF. The CDR3 DNA sequence: TGTGCCAGCAGCCCGACCGGGGAAGGGTTAAGCACCATATATTTT. The full variable domain, its missing parts supplied by reference TRBV9 and TRBJ1-3, is DSGVTQTPKHLITATGQRVTLRCSPRSGDLSVYWYQQSLDQGLQFLIQYYNGEERAKGNILERFSAQQFPDLHSELNLSSLELGDSALYFCASSPTGEGLSTIYFGEGSWLTVV.

This clone was seen a handful of times. This chain uses TRBV30 with TRBJ1-1; maybe TRBD1 (5 bases). The CDR3 has 14 residues. From germline, CDR1 is GTSNPN and CDR2 SVGIG (reference sequence). Trimming removed 2 bases from V and 1 base from J, with 11 bases in between. CDR3: CAWSQGHPNTEAFF. CDR3 coding DNA: TGTGCCTGGAGTCAAGGACACCCGAACACTGAAGCTTTCTTT.

This clone was seen just once. This chain connects TRBV6-5 to TRBJ1-5; the match to TRBD1 covers 8 bases. With V trimmed by 6 bases and J by 8 bases, 12 bases remained unmatched. This CDR3 region has 15 residues. Germline V CDR1 and CDR2: MNHEY, SVGAGI. CDR3 residues: CASRTTYRGEEPQHF. The CDR3 nucleotides read TGTGCCAGCAGAACAACTTACAGGGGGGAAGAGCCCCAGCATTTT.

J is TRBJ1-2 and V is TRBV30, with no clear D. Trimming stripped 1 base from V and 5 bases from J, with 8 bases between. This CDR3 has 12 amino acids. Germline V gene sequence: CDR1 GTSNPN, CDR2 SVGIG (reference sequence). The CDR3 sequence: CAWSAGSYGYTF. CDR3 DNA: TGTGCCTGGAGTGCCGGTAGTTATGGCTACACCTTC.

The chain joins TRBV5-8 to TRBJ2-3; possible D gene TRBD2, 5 bases. Trimming took off 5 bases at V and 0 bases at J, with 13 bases between the two ends. This CDR3 contains 15 residues. Germline V lookup: CDR1 SGHTS, CDR2 YDEGEE. The CDR3 protein is CASRVFGGSTDTQYF. In DNA form, the CDR3 reads TGTGCCAGCAGGGTCTTTGGCGGGAGCACAGATACGCAGTATTTT. The full variable domain, with the rest looked up from reference TRBV5-8 and TRBJ2-3, is EAGVTQSPTHLIKTRGQQATLRCSPISGHTSVYWYQQALGLGLQFLLWYDEGEERNRGNFPPRFSGRQFPNYSSELNVNALELEDSALYLCASRVFGGSTDTQYFGPGTRLTVL.

The table lists this clone with a count of one. DNA for the CDR3: TGTGCCAGCAGTTACCTTTTTCGGGGGGCAACAGATACGCAGTATTTT. It yields the protein CASSYLFRGATDTQYF. The rearrangement uses TRBV6-5 and TRBJ2-3; perhaps TRBD2 as D (7 bases). The CDR3 contains 16 residues. Germline V CDR1 and CDR2: MNHEY, SVGAGI. Trimming shortened V by 2 bases and J by 3 bases, and 15 bases separated the two germline ends.

The rearrangement joins TRBV18 to TRBJ2-4, with TRBD1 matching 8 bases. The CDR3 spans 13 residues. Trimming cost V 3 bases and J 8 bases; bases outside gene matches: 3. The germline V gene has CDR1 KGHSH and CDR2 LQKENI. The CDR3 sequence is CASSPMDRDIQYF. CDR3 DNA sequence: TGTGCCAGCTCACCCATGGACAGGGACATTCAGTACTTC.

The chain links TRBV5-1 to TRBJ2-7; TRBD1 matches 8 bases. Germline loops: CDR1 SGHRS, CDR2 YFSETQ. This CDR3 is built from 16 residues. V gave up 0 bases and J gave up 5 bases; unmatched junction bases: 10. DNA of the CDR3: TGCGCCAGCAGCTTGGGGCCCTTGAAGGACAGGGACGAGCAGTACTTC. This codes for CASSLGPLKDRDEQYF.

The chain links TRBV10-3 to TRBJ2-5; 14 nucleotides align to TRBD2. Trimming removed 5 bases from V and 5 bases from J; junction bases left unmatched: 7. CDR3 length: 16 residues. Germline V lookup: CDR1 ENHRY, CDR2 SYGVKD. This chain's CDR3 is CAISFGTSGSGETQYF. Written as DNA, the CDR3 is TGTGCCATCAGTTTCGGGACTAGCGGGAGCGGCGAGACCCAGTACTTC.

This clone was found once. The chain is built from TRBV27 and TRBJ2-7; TRBD1 matches at 8 bases. Germline V gene sequence: CDR1 MNHEY, CDR2 SMNVEV (reference sequence). The junction had 13 bases not matched to a gene; V was cut back by 4 bases and J by 11 bases. This CDR3 is built from 14 residues. The chain's CDR3 is CASSSDRVRRGEYF. CDR3 bases: TGTGCCAGCAGTTCGGACAGGGTCCGGAGGGGGGAGTACTTC.

This clone was observed a few times. The rearrangement uses TRBV11-2 and TRBJ1-6, with D hard to call. The CDR3 extends over 16 amino acids. Trimming left V 5 bases short and J 0 bases short, with 11 bases between. Germline-derived CDR1 and CDR2 are SGHAT and FQNNGV. The DNA of the CDR3 is TGTGCCAGCAGCCTTACCGGGGACTCCTATAATTCACCCCTCCACTTT. Its protein is CASSLTGDSYNSPLHF.

V and J are TRBV18 and TRBJ2-5; D possibly corresponds to TRBD2 (7 bases). Deletions cut 5 bases from V and 1 base from J, with 26 bases between. The CDR3 consists of 19 residues. Germline CDR1 reads KGHSH; CDR2 reads LQKENI. CDR3 protein: CASSSNRVLERGIQETQYF. The CDR3 region has the DNA TGTGCCAGCTCATCAAACAGGGTCCTCGAGCGGGGTATCCAAGAGACCCAGTACTTC.

The V gene is TRBV10-3, the J gene TRBJ2-7; no definite D call. Germline CDR1 reads ENHRY; CDR2 reads SYGVKD. The V and J ends lost 0 bases and 6 bases respectively, with 3 bases between them. CDR3 size: 11 residues. The CDR3 protein is CAISESGEQYF. In DNA form, the CDR3 reads TGTGCCATCAGTGAGTCTGGCGAGCAGTACTTC.

This chain joins TRBV7-8 and TRBJ2-7, with a weak D call TRBD2 (6 bases). This CDR3 region has 16 residues. V dropped 6 bases and J dropped 3 bases, with 21 bases sitting between them. Looked up from germline, CDR1 is SGHVS and CDR2 is FQNEAQ. The chain's CDR3 is CASRTSRAGSDYEQYF. In nucleotides, the CDR3 is TGTGCCAGCAGGACAAGCCGGGCGGGGTCCGACTACGAGCAGTACTTC.

The rearrangement links TRBV7-2 to TRBJ1-6; TRBD1 might be the D (5 bases). V was pared by 4 bases and J by 9 bases, with 13 bases between. CDR3 length equals 14 residues. The V gene's germline CDR1 is SGHTA and CDR2 FQGNSA. CDR3 DNA sequence: TGTGCCAGCAGCTCGACAGCCTCTGGTTCACCCCTCCACTTT. Translation: CASSSTASGSPLHF.

This clone was found once. V is TRBV7-3 and J is TRBJ1-3; D remains ambiguous. Trimming removed 5 bases at V and 4 bases at J, with 9 bases between. Germline-derived CDR1 and CDR2 are SGHTA and FQGTGA. This CDR3 spans 13 amino acids. The CDR3 coding sequence is TGTGCCAGCAGCGCCCAGCCCGGAAACACCATATATTTT. Its translation: CASSAQPGNTIYF.

The genes are TRBV7-9 and TRBJ2-7; TRBD1 aligns across 10 bases. Germline V lookup: CDR1 SEHNR, CDR2 FQNEAQ (reference sequence). The CDR3 covers 15 residues. V trimming: 1 base; J trimming: 5 bases; junction bases outside the gene matches: 5. The CDR3 DNA reads as TGTGCCAGCAGCTTAGGAGACAGGGGGCGCCACGAGCAGTACTTC. This translates into CASSLGDRGRHEQYF. Complete variable domain (other parts from reference TRBV7-9 and TRBJ2-7): DTGVSQNPRHKITKRGQNVTFRCDPISEHNRLYWYRQTLGQGPEFLTYFQNEAQLEKSRLLSDRFSAERPKGSFSTLEIQRTEQGDSAMYLCASSLGDRGRHEQYFGPGTRLTVT.

The rearrangement links TRBV7-8 to TRBJ1-2, with a weak D call TRBD1 (6 bases). V gave up 2 bases and J gave up 7 bases, with 14 bases separating them. This CDR3 has 14 amino acids. CDR1 and CDR2 (germline): SGHVS, FQNEAQ. CDR3 amino acids: CASSLPGEGPGYTF. The CDR3, as DNA: TGTGCCAGCAGCTTACCAGGGGAAGGACCTGGCTACACCTTC. Drawing the rest from reference TRBV7-8 and TRBJ1-2, the complete variable domain is GAGVSQSPRYKVAKRGQDVALRCDPISGHVSLFWYQQALGQGPEFLTYFQNEAQLDKSGLPSDRFFAERPEGSVSTLKIQRTQQEDSAVYLCASSLPGEGPGYTFGSGTRLTVV.

The genes are TRBV28 and TRBJ1-4; D is ambiguous. V was shortened by 4 bases and J by 0 bases, with 9 bases between the two germline ends. There are 15 residues in the CDR3. Germline-derived CDR1 and CDR2 are MDHEN and SYDVKM. CDR3 loop: CASSSSGTTNEKLFF. CDR3 in DNA: TGTGCCAGCAGTTCCTCAGGCACAACTAATGAAAAACTGTTTTTT.

This rearrangement joins TRBV19 to TRBJ2-5; D is unresolved. The V end was cut by 1 base, the J end by 6 bases, with 6 bases between. Germline CDR1 LNHDA, CDR2 SQIVND (reference sequence). This CDR3 comprises 12 residues. CDR3 DNA sequence: TGTGCCAGTAGTATAGGGCAGCAGACCCAGTACTTC. Amino acids: CASSIGQQTQYF.

The V gene is TRBV18, the J gene TRBJ2-2; no clear D gene. CDR1 is KGHSH, CDR2 LQKENI, per germline. CDR3 length: 16 amino acids. Deletions cut 0 bases from V and 4 bases from J, with 12 bases between. The CDR3 region is CASSPPGPRTTGELFF. The DNA of the CDR3 is TGTGCCAGCTCACCACCCGGTCCCAGGACCACCGGGGAGCTGTTTTTT.

The chain links TRBV4-1 to TRBJ2-2; 9 bases map to TRBD1. J lost 6 bases, V lost 4 bases, and 9 bases had no gene match. Germline V lookup: CDR1 MGHRA, CDR2 YSYEKL. The CDR3 length is 16 residues. Written as DNA, the CDR3 is TGCGCCAGCAGCCGAACCGGGACAGGGTCTCCCGGGGAGCTGTTTTTT. Encoded protein: CASSRTGTGSPGELFF.

The CDR3 sequence is CASSYTGLAGRETQYF. DNA of the CDR3: TGTGCCAGCAGTTACACAGGACTAGCGGGTCGGGAGACCCAGTACTTC. The genes are TRBV6-6 and TRBJ2-5; 11 bases fit TRBD2. This CDR3 comprises 16 residues. Germline-derived CDR1 and CDR2 are MNHNY and SVGAGI (reference sequence). V lost 2 bases, J lost 5 bases, and 7 bases stayed unmatched.

The chain has TRBV10-3 and TRBJ2-1, with D maybe TRBD1 (6 bases). Germline CDR1 ENHRY, CDR2 SYGVKD. The V gene lost 1 base and the J gene lost 11 bases, with 12 bases spanning the gap. CDR3 length: 13 amino acids. DNA for the CDR3: TGTGCCATCAGTGAGTTGGGACACCTAAAGCAGTTCTTC. Amino acid sequence: CAISELGHLKQFF.

This chain connects TRBV6-5 to TRBJ1-5; D might be TRBD1 (6 bases). Looked up from germline, CDR1 is MNHEY and CDR2 is SVGAGI. Trimming removed 1 base at V and 0 bases at J, with 7 bases between. The CDR3 sequence is 15 residues long. This CDR3 reads CASSYYRDSNQPQHF. CDR3 bases: TGTGCCAGCAGTTACTACAGGGATAGCAATCAGCCCCAGCATTTT.

This chain links TRBV7-2 with TRBJ1-4, with unresolved D. The CDR3 sequence is 14 residues long. V was trimmed by 3 bases and J by 0 bases, leaving 5 bases between them. Per the germline V gene, CDR1 is SGHTA and CDR2 is FQGNSA. CDR3 region: CASSFTSTNEKLFF. The CDR3 DNA reads TGTGCCAGCAGCTTCACCTCAACTAATGAAAAACTGTTTTTT.

The rearrangement joins TRBV6-5 to TRBJ1-1; D ambiguous. V was clipped by 2 bases and J by 0 bases, with 7 bases between them. This CDR3 spans 14 amino acids. Germline CDR1 and CDR2: MNHEY and SVGAGI. This chain's CDR3 is CASSYRGMNTEAFF. The CDR3 DNA reads TGTGCCAGCAGTTACCGGGGAATGAACACTGAAGCTTTCTTT.

The table lists this clone with a few counts. The chain employs TRBV2 and TRBJ1-6; no reliable D call. The CDR3 totals 12 residues. V lost 8 bases and J lost 8, with 10 bases in between. Looked up from germline, CDR1 is SNHLY and CDR2 is FYNNEI. CDR3 loop: CASRRVDSPLHF. The DNA for the CDR3 is TGTGCCAGCCGACGGGTCGATTCACCCCTCCACTTT.